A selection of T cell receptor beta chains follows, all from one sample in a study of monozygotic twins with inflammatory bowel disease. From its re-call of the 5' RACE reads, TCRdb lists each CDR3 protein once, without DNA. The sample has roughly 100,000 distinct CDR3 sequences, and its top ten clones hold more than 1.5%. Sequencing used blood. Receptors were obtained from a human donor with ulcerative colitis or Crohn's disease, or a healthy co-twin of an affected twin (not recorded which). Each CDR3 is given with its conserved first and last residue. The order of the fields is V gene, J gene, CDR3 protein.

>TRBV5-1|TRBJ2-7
CASSFTVGLHYEQYF
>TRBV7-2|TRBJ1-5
CASSAEYSNQPQHF
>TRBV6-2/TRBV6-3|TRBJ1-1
CASSLGLGAFF
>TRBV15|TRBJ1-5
CATSRGDYSNQPQHF
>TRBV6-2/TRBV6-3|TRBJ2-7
CASISRYEQYF
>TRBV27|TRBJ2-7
CASSLGQGRGEQYF
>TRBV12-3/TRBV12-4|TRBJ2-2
CASSFRAGELFF
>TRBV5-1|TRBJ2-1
CASSLGLVPYNEQFF
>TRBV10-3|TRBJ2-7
CAISFGEHSYEQYF
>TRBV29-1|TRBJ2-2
CSVERGANTGELFF
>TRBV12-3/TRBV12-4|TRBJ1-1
CASSQQLNTEAFF
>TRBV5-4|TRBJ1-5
CASSLNPLEAGGQPQHF
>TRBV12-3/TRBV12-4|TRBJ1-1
CASRRTAEAFF
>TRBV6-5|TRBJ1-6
CASSYSVYVANSPLHF
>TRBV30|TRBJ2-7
CAWSVTASKQYF
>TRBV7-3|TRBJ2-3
CASSLFRTGSDTQYF
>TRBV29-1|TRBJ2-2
CSGSGTGSATGELFF
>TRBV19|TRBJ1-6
CASNDRGVSPLHF
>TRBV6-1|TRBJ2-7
CASSPDGRSSYEQYF
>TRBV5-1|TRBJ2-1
CASSLTALAGSNEQFF